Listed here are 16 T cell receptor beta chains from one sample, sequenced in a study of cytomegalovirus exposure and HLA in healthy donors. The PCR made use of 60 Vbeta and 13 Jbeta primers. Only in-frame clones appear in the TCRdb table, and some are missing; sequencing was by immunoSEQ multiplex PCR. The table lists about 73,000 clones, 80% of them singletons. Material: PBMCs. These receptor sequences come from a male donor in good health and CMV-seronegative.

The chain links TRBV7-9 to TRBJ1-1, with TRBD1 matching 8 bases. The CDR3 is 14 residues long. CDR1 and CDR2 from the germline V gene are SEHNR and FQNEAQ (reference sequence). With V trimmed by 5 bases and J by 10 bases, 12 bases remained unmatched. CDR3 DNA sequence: TGTGCCAGCAGCCTGACCCACAGGGGGGATCGAGCTTTCTTT. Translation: CASSLTHRGDRAFF.

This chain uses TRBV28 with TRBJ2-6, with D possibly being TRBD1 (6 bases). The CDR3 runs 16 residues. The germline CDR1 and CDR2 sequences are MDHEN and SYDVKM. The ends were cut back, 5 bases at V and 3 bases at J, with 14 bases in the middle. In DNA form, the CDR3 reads TGTGCCAGCAGTGGTGGACAGATGCATGGGGCCAACGTCCTGACTTTC. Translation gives CASSGGQMHGANVLTF.

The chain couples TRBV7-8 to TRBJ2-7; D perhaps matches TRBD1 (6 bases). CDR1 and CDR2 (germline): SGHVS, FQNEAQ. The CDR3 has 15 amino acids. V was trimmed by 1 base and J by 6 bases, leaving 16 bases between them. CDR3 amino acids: CASSLEDSSGREQYF. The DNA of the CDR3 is TGTGCCAGCAGCTTAGAGGACAGCTCGGGGCGCGAGCAGTACTTC. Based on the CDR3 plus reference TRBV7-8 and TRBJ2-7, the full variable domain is GAGVSQSPRYKVAKRGQDVALRCDPISGHVSLFWYQQALGQGPEFLTYFQNEAQLDKSGLPSDRFFAERPEGSVSTLKIQRTQQEDSAVYLCASSLEDSSGREQYFGPGTRLTVT.

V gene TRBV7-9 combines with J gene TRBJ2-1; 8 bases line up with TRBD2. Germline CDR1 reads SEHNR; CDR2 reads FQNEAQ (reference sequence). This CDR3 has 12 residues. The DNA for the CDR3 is TGTTCCCGGGGGGGACCGGGCGGTGAGCAGTTCTTC. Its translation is CSRGGPGGEQFF.

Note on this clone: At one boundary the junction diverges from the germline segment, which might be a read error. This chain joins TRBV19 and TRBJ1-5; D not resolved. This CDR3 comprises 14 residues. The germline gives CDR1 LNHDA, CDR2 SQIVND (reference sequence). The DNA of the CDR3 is TGTGCCAGTAGTATTTGGTCTAGCAATCAGCCCCAGAATTTT. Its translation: CASSIWSSNQPQNF. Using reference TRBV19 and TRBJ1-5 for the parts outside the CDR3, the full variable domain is DGGITQSPKYLFRKEGQNVTLSCEQNLNHDAMYWYRQDPGQGLRLIYYSQIVNDFQKGDIAEGYSVSREKKESFPLTVTSAQKNPTAFYLCASSIWSSNQPQNFGDGTRLSIL.

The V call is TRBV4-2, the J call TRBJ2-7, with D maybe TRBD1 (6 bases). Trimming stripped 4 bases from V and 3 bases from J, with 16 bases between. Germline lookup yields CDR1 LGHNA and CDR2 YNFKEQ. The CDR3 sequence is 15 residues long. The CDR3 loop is CASSRFMRTVYEQYF. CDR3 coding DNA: TGTGCCAGCAGCCGTTTCATGAGGACAGTCTACGAGCAGTACTTC.

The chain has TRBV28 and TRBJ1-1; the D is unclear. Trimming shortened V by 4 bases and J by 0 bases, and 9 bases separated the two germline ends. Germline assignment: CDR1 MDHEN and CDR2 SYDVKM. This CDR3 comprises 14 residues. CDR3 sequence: CASSSPHMNTEAFF. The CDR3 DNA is TGTGCCAGCAGTTCCCCTCACATGAACACTGAAGCTTTCTTT.

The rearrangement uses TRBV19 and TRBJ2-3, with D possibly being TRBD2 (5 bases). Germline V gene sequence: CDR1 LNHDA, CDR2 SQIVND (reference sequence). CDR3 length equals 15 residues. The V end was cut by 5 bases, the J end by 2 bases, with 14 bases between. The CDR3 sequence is CASSPSGTLTDTQYF. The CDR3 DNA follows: TGTGCCAGTAGTCCGAGCGGAACACTCACAGATACGCAGTATTTT.

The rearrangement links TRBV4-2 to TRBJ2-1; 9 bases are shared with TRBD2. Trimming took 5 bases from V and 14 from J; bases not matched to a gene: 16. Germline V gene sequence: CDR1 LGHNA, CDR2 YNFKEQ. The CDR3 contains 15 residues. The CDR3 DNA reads TGTGCCAGCAGCTCCCGACTAGCGGCGCCAGGGAATGAGTTCTTC. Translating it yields CASSSRLAAPGNEFF.

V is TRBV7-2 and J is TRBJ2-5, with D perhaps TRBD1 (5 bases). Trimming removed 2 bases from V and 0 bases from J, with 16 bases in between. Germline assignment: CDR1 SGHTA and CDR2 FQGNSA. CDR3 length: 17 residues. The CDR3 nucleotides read TGTGCCAGCAGCTTATTCTGGGCAGGGCAACACCAAGAGACCCAGTACTTC. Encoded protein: CASSLFWAGQHQETQYF.

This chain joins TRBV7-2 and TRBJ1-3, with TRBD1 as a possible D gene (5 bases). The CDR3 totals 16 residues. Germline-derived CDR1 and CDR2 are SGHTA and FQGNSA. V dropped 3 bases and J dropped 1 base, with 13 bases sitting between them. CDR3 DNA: TGTGCCAGCAGCTTCGCCCAGGGCCGATCTGGAAACACCATATATTTT. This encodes CASSFAQGRSGNTIYF.

CDR3 protein: CASSLEEGWDNEQFF. For the CDR3, the DNA is TGTGCCAGCAGCTTGGAGGAGGGGTGGGATAATGAGCAGTTCTTC. The J gene is TRBJ2-1, the V gene TRBV5-6; D perhaps matches TRBD2 (6 bases). Germline assignment: CDR1 SGHDT and CDR2 YYEEEE. The CDR3 consists of 15 residues. V lost 0 bases, J lost 7 bases, and 14 bases lay in between.

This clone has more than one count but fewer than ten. CDR3 nucleotide sequence: TGTGCCAGCAGTTTATGGAGAACAGGAGATACGCAGTATTTT. Translated, it gives CASSLWRTGDTQYF. This chain connects TRBV28 to TRBJ2-3; D may be TRBD1 (5 bases). Germline V CDR1 and CDR2: MDHEN, SYDVKM. This CDR3 comprises 14 residues. The V gene lost 0 bases and the J gene lost 5 bases, with 9 bases spanning the gap.

The CDR3 reads CASSQVRETQYF. As DNA, the CDR3 is TGTGCCAGCAGCCAAGTGCGTGAGACCCAGTACTTC. V is TRBV4-2 and J is TRBJ2-5; D is ambiguous. Germline CDR1 is LGHNA and CDR2 is YNFKEQ. V was pared by 1 base and J by 5 bases, with 5 bases between. The length of the CDR3 is 12 residues.

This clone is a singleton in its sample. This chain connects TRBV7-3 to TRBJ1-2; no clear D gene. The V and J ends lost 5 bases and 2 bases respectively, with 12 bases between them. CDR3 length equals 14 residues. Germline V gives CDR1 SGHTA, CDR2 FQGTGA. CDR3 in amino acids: CASSPEGGNYGYTF. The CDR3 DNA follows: TGTGCCAGCAGCCCCGAGGGTGGCAACTATGGCTACACCTTC. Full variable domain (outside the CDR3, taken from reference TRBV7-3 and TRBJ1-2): GAGVSQTPSNKVTEKGKYVELRCDPISGHTALYWYRQSLGQGPEFLIYFQGTGAADDSGLPNDRFFAVRPEGSVSTLKIQRTERGDSAVYLCASSPEGGNYGYTFGSGTRLTVV.

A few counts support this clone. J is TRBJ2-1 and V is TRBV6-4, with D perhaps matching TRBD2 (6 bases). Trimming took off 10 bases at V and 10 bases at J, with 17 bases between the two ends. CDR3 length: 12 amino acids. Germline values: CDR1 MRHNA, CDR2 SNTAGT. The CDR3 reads CATKWRLAEQFF. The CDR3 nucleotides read TGTGCCACCAAATGGCGGCTAGCGGAGCAGTTCTTC.